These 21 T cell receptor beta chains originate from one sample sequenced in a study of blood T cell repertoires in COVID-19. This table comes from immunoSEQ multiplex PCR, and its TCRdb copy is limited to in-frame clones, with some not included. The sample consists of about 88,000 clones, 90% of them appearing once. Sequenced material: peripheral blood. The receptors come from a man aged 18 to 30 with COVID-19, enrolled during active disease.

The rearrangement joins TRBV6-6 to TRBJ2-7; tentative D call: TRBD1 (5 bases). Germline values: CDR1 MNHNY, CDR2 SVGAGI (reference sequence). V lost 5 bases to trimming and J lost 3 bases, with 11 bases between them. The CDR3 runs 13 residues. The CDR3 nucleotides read TGTGCCAGCAGTGCGCAGGGTAGCTACGAGCAGTACTTC. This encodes CASSAQGSYEQYF.

CDR3 nucleotide sequence: TGTGCCAGCATGGGGGGGAGCACCGGGGAGCTGTTTTTT. Protein product: CASMGGSTGELFF. The rearrangement uses TRBV27 and TRBJ2-2, with 7 bases fitting TRBD2. Per germline, CDR1 MNHEY and CDR2 SMNVEV (reference sequence). V was pared by 7 bases and J by 4 bases, with 3 bases of the junction left unmatched. The CDR3 has 13 amino acids.

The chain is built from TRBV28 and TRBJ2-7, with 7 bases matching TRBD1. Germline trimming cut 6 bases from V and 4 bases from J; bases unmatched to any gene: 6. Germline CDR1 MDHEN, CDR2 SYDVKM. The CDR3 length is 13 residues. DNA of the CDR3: TGTGCCAGCAGGACCGGGACAGTATACGAGCAGTACTTC. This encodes CASRTGTVYEQYF.

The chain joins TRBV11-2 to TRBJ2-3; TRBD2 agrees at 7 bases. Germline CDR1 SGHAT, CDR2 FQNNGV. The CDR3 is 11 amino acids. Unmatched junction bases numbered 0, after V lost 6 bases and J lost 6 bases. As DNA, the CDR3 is TGTGCCAGCAGGGGAGGGGATACGCAGTATTTT. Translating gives CASRGGDTQYF.

CDR3 residues: CASSRQGSQPQHF. Written as DNA, the CDR3 is TGTGCCAGCAGTAGACAGGGAAGTCAGCCCCAGCATTTT. The chain links TRBV6-5 to TRBJ1-5; 7 bases agree with TRBD1. The CDR3 consists of 13 residues. Germline loops: CDR1 MNHEY, CDR2 SVGAGI. Trimming took 5 bases from V and 6 from J; bases not matched to a gene: 4.

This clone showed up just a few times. In DNA form, the CDR3 reads TGTGCCAGCAGCTTAAGTAGCACTGAAGCTTTCTTT. Protein sequence: CASSLSSTEAFF. V usage is TRBV7-9 and J usage is TRBJ1-1; D ambiguous. Germline CDR1 is SEHNR and CDR2 is FQNEAQ (reference sequence). V dropped 2 bases and J dropped 4 bases, with 5 bases sitting between them. This CDR3 is built from 12 residues.

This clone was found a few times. This CDR3 is CASSPQGDNSPLHF. The CDR3 nucleotides read TGTGCCAGCTCACCACAAGGGGATAATTCACCCCTCCACTTT. The chain joins TRBV18 to TRBJ1-6; D is possibly TRBD1 (5 bases). CDR1 and CDR2 (germline): KGHSH, LQKENI. The CDR3 has 14 residues. V was cut by 1 base and J by 5 bases, with 6 bases left in between.

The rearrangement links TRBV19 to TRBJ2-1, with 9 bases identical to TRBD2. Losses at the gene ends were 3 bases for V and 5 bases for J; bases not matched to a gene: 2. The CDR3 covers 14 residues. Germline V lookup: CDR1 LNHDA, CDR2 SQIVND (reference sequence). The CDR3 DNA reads TGTGCCAGTAGTATGGGCGGGAGGGACAATGAGCAGTTCTTC. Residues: CASSMGGRDNEQFF. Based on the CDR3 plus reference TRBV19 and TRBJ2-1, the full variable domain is DGGITQSPKYLFRKEGQNVTLSCEQNLNHDAMYWYRQDPGQGLRLIYYSQIVNDFQKGDIAEGYSVSREKKESFPLTVTSAQKNPTAFYLCASSMGGRDNEQFFGPGTRLTVL.

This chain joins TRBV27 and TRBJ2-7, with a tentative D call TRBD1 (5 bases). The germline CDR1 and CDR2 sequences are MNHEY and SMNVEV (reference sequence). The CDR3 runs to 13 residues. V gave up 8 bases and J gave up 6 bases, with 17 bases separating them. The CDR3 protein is CASARDSYREQYF. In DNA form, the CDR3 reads TGTGCCAGCGCCCGAGACAGTTACCGCGAGCAGTACTTC.

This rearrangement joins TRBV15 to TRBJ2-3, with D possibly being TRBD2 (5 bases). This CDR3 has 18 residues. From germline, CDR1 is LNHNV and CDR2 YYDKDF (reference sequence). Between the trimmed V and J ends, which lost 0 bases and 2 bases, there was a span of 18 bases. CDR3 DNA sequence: TGTGCCACCAGCAGAGATCCCGGACTCCCAAAACACACAGATACGCAGTATTTT. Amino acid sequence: CATSRDPGLPKHTDTQYF.

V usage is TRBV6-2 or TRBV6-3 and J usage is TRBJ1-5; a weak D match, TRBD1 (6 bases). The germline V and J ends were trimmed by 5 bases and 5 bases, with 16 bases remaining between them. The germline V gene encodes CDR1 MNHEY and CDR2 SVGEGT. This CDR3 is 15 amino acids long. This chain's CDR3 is CASSTVRGAHQPQHF. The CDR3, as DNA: TGTGCCAGCAGTACGGTTCGGGGGGCTCATCAGCCCCAGCATTTT.

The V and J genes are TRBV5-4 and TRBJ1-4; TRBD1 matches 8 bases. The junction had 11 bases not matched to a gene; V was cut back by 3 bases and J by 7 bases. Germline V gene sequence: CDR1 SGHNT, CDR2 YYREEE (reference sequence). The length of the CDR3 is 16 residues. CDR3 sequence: CASSSANDRGTEKLFF. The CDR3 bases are TGTGCCAGCAGCTCCGCCAATGACAGGGGTACTGAAAAACTGTTTTTT.

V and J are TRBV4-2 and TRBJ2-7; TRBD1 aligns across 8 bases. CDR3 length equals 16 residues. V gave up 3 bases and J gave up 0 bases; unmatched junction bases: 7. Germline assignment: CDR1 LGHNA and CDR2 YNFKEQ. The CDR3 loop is CASSQATGGSSYEQYF. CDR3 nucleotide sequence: TGTGCCAGCAGCCAGGCAACAGGGGGAAGCTCCTACGAGCAGTACTTC.

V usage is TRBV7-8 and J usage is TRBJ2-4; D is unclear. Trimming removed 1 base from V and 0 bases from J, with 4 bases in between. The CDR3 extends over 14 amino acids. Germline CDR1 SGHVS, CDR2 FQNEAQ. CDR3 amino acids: CASSLELAKNIQYF. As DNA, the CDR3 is TGTGCCAGCAGCTTAGAGCTAGCCAAAAACATTCAGTACTTC.

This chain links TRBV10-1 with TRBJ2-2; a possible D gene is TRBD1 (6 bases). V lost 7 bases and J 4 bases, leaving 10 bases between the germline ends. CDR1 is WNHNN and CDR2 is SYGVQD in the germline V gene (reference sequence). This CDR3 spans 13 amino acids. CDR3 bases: TGCGCCAGCATGAGGACAGCCACCGGGGAGCTGTTTTTT. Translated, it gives CASMRTATGELFF.

CDR3 residues: CASSSGTHGVEAFF. The CDR3 nucleotides are TGTGCCAGCAGCTCCGGGACTCACGGGGTGGAAGCTTTCTTT. The chain links TRBV7-9 to TRBJ1-1; weak D call: TRBD1 (5 bases). The CDR3 loop spans 14 amino acids. Between the trimmed V and J ends, which lost 4 bases and 8 bases, there was a span of 17 bases. CDR1 is SEHNR and CDR2 is FQNEAQ in the germline V gene (reference sequence).

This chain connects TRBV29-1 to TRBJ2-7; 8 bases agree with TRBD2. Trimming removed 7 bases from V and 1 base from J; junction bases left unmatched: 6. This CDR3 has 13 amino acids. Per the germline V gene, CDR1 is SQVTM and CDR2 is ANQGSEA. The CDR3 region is CSACLAGSYEQYF. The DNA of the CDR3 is TGCAGCGCTTGCCTAGCGGGTTCCTACGAGCAGTACTTC.

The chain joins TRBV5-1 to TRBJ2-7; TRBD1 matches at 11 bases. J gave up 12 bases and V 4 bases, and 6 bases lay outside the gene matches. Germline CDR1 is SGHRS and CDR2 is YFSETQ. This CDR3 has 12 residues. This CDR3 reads CASSPGQGVSYF. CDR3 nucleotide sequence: TGCGCCAGCAGCCCGGGACAGGGGGTATCGTACTTC.

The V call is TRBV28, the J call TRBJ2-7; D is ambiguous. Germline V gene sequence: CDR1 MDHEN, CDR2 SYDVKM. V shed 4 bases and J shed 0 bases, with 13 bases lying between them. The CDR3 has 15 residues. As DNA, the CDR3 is TGTGCCAGCAGTTCATACGGTCGGAGCTCCTACGAGCAGTACTTC. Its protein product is CASSSYGRSSYEQYF.

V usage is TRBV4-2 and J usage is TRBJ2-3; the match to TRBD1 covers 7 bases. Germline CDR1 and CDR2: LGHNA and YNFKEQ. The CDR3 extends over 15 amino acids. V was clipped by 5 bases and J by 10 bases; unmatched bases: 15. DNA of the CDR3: TGTGCCAGCAGCGAAGGGGGCTTATTCAGGGTGGCGCAGTATTTT. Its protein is CASSEGGLFRVAQYF.

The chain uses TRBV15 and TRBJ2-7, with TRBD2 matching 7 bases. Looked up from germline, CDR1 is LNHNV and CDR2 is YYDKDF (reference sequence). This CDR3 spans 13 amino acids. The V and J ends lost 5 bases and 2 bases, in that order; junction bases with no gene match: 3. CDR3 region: CATSPGGPYEQYF. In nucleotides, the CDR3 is TGTGCCACCAGCCCGGGGGGACCCTACGAGCAGTACTTC. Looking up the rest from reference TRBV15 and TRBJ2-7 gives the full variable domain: DAMVIQNPRYQVTQFGKPVTLSCSQTLNHNVMYWYQQKSSQAPKLLFHYYDKDFNNEADTPDNFQSRRPNTSFCFLDIRSPGLGDTAMYLCATSPGGPYEQYFGPGTRLTVT.